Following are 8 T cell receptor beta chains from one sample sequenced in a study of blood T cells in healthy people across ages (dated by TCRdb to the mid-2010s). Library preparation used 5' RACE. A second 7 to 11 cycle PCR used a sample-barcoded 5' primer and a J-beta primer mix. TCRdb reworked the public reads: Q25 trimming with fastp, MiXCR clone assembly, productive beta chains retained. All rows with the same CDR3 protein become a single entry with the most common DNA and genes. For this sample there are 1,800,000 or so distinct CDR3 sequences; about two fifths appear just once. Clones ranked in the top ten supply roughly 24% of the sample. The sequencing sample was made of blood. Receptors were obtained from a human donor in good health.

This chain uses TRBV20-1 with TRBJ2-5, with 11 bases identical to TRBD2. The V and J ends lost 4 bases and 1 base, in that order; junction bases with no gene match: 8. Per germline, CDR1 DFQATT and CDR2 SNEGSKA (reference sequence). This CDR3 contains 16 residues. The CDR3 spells CSATIVLAGVQETQYF. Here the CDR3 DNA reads TGCAGTGCTACTATCGTACTAGCGGGGGTCCAAGAGACCCAGTACTTC.

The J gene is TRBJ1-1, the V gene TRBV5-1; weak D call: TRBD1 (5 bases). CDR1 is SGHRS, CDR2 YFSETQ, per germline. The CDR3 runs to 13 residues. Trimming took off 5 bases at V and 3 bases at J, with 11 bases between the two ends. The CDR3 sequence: CASREATDTEAFF. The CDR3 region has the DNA TGCGCCAGCAGGGAGGCGACAGACACTGAAGCTTTCTTT.

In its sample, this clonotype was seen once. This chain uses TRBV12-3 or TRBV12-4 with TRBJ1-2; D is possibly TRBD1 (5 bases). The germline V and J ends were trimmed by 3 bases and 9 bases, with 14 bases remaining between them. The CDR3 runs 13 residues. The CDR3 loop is CASSFEGTISYTF. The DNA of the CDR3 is TGTGCCAGCAGTTTCGAGGGGACGATTAGCTACACCTTC.

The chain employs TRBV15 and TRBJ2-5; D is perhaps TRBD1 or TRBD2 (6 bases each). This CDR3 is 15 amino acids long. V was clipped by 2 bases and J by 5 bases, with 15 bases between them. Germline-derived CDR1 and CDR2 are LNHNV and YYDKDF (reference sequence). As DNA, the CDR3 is TGTGCCACCAGCAGACAGGGAGGTCAGGGGGAGACCCAGTACTTC. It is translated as CATSRQGGQGETQYF.

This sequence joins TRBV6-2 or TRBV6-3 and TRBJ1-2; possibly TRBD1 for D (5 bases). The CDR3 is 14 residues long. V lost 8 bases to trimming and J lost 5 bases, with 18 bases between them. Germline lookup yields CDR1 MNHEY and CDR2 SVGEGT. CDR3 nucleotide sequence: TGTGCCAGCCTCGACGGGGGACCGAGATATGGCTACACCTTC. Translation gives CASLDGGPRYGYTF.

In DNA form, the CDR3 reads TGTGCCAGCAGTTACACAGGGACCAATAATTCACCCCTCCACTTT. Translation gives CASSYTGTNNSPLHF. The rearrangement uses TRBV6-6 and TRBJ1-6; perhaps TRBD1 as D (6 bases). V was pared by 2 bases and J by 5 bases, with 10 bases between. In germline, CDR1 is MNHNY, CDR2 SVGAGI (reference sequence). The CDR3 contains 15 residues.

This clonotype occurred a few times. The CDR3 protein is CSVEAGQVNTEAFF. DNA for the CDR3: TGCAGCGTTGAAGCCGGGCAGGTGAACACTGAAGCTTTCTTT. The chain couples TRBV29-1 to TRBJ1-1; D is unclear. Germline CDR1 reads SQVTM; CDR2 reads ANQGSEA. V lost 1 base, J lost 0 bases, and 9 bases lay in between. The CDR3 totals 14 residues.

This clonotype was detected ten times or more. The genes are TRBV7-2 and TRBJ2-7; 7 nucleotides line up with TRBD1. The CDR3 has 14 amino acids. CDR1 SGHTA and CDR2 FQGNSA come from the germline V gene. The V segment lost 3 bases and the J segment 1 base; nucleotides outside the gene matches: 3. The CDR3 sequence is CASSLLTGSYEQYF. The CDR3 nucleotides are TGTGCCAGCAGCTTGCTGACAGGGTCCTACGAGCAGTACTTC.